Listed below are T cell receptor beta chains from one sample, sequenced in a study of shared clonotypes between healthy human individuals. The assay was immunoSEQ multiplex PCR, and TCRdb's table has in-frame clones only and misses some. Of about 520,000 clones in the sample, approximately 95% were seen once. Sequences were obtained from naive CD4+ T cells sorted from blood. These receptors all come from a woman aged 25 to 39 in good health. The CDR3 runs from the conserved cysteine through the conserved F or W. Each record gives: D gene, J gene, clone size, V gene, CDR3 DNA, CDR3 protein. The D gene is left open where the match is weak. The size entry is marked missing in some rows and otherwise reads once, few, many or a size class.

D: .
J: TRBJ2-1
size: .
V: TRBV2
DNA: TGTGCCAGCAGTGAAGATGGGAATGAGCAGTTCTTC
CDR3: CASSEDGNEQFF

D: .
J: TRBJ2-5
size: once
V: TRBV5-1
DNA: TGCGCCAGCAGCTTGCCTAATTCGGTTTCAGGGGAGACCCAGTACTTC
CDR3: CASSLPNSVSGETQYF

D: TRBD2
J: TRBJ2-7
size: .
V: TRBV5-1
DNA: TGCGCCAGCAGCTTGGGGCTAGCGGCCCTAAGCTCCTACGAGCAGTACTTC
CDR3: CASSLGLAALSSYEQYF

D: TRBD2
J: TRBJ2-1
size: .
V: TRBV2
DNA: TGTGCCAGCAGTGACTGGACTAGCGGGAGGGCTTATGAGCAGTTCTTC
CDR3: CASSDWTSGRAYEQFF

D: TRBD1
J: TRBJ2-5
size: .
V: TRBV18
DNA: TGTGCCAGCTCACCTTTCGGGACAGGGGCTTCCAGCATTGAGACCCAGTACTTC
CDR3: CASSPFGTGASSIETQYF

D: TRBD1
J: TRBJ1-1
size: .
V: TRBV28
DNA: TGTGCCAGCAGTTTACCCACAGGGGTTATTAGAGCTTTCTTT
CDR3: CASSLPTGVIRAFF

D: TRBD2
J: TRBJ2-5
size: .
V: TRBV4-2
DNA: TGTGCCAGCAGTCCCGGGACTAGCGGACAAGAGACCCAGTACTTC
CDR3: CASSPGTSGQETQYF

D: .
J: TRBJ1-2
size: .
V: TRBV10-2
DNA: TGCGCCAGCAGTGATCGAGCCTATGGCTACACCTTC
CDR3: CASSDRAYGYTF

D: .
J: TRBJ2-7
size: once
V: TRBV13
DNA: TGTGCCAGCAGCTTAGTGGGCTCGGGTCCCCGCTACGAGCAGTACTTC
CDR3: CASSLVGSGPRYEQYF

D: .
J: TRBJ2-6
size: .
V: TRBV2
DNA: TGTGCCAGCAGTGGTGTCAGGGCGAGCTCTGGGGCCAACGTCCTGACTTTC
CDR3: CASSGVRASSGANVLTF

D: TRBD1
J: TRBJ1-5
size: .
V: TRBV28
DNA: TGTGCCAGCAGTCCGCGGACAGGGAAAGGATGGGGAGAGGATCAGCCCCAGCATTTT
CDR3: CASSPRTGKGWGEDQPQHF

D: .
J: TRBJ2-1
size: .
V: TRBV19
DNA: TGTGCCAGTAGTATCTTTAACGAGCATGAGCAGTTCTTC
CDR3: CASSIFNEHEQFF

D: .
J: TRBJ2-3
size: .
V: TRBV11-3
DNA: TGTGCCAGCAGCTTAAATGGACCGCCCACAGATACGCAGTATTTT
CDR3: CASSLNGPPTDTQYF

D: .
J: TRBJ2-5
size: once
V: TRBV11-2
DNA: TGTGCCAGCAGCTCGGCAGGGGCCAAAGAGACCCAGTACTTC
CDR3: CASSSAGAKETQYF

D: .
J: TRBJ1-4
size: .
V: TRBV5-1
DNA: TGCGCCAGCAGACCCAGGGATTCAACTAATGAAAAACTGTTTTTT
CDR3: CASRPRDSTNEKLFF

D: TRBD2
J: TRBJ2-1
size: .
V: TRBV7-8
DNA: TGTGCCAGCAGCTCCTTGGGGAGGGGACTAGAGGCCTACAATGAGCAGTTCTTC
CDR3: CASSSLGRGLEAYNEQFF

D: TRBD2
J: TRBJ2-1
size: .
V: TRBV27
DNA: TGTGCCAGCAGTCCTTCAACTAGCGGGAGGCGAAATGAGCAGTTCTTC
CDR3: CASSPSTSGRRNEQFF

D: .
J: TRBJ1-1
size: once
V: TRBV6-1
DNA: TGTGCCAGCAGCGCGGTCCGAAACACTGAAGCTTTCTTT
CDR3: CASSAVRNTEAFF

D: .
J: TRBJ1-5
size: once
V: TRBV18
DNA: TGTGCCAGCTCCCAACGACAGAACAATCAGCCCCAGCATTTT
CDR3: CASSQRQNNQPQHF

D: TRBD2
J: TRBJ2-7
size: .
V: TRBV4-2
DNA: TGTGCCAGCAGCCAAGAGGCCCTAGCGGAAGACTACGAGCAGTACTTC
CDR3: CASSQEALAEDYEQYF

D: TRBD2
J: TRBJ2-1
size: .
V: TRBV15
DNA: TGTGCCACCAGCAGAGCGGGAGGTAATAATGAGCAGTTCTTC
CDR3: CATSRAGGNNEQFF

D: TRBD1
J: TRBJ1-3
size: .
V: TRBV4-1
DNA: TGCGCCAGCACCCAATCAGGGACAGCGTACTCTGGAAACACCATATATTTT
CDR3: CASTQSGTAYSGNTIYF

D: TRBD1
J: TRBJ1-1
size: .
V: TRBV19
DNA: TGTGCCAGCCTGGGGACAGGTTCCTGGTCCTCTGAAGCTTTCTTT
CDR3: CASLGTGSWSSEAFF

D: .
J: TRBJ2-2
size: .
V: TRBV11-2
DNA: TGTGCCAGCAGCCGATTCGGGGGCACCGGGGAGCTGTTTTTT
CDR3: CASSRFGGTGELFF

D: .
J: TRBJ1-5
size: once
V: TRBV27
DNA: TGTGCCAGCAGTGCTAGACACCCCCGGGATAGCAATCAGCCCCAGCATTTT
CDR3: CASSARHPRDSNQPQHF

D: .
J: TRBJ2-7
size: few
V: TRBV10-3
DNA: TGTGCCATCAGTGGGGTGGTCCACGAGCAGTACTTC
CDR3: CAISGVVHEQYF

D: .
J: TRBJ2-7
size: .
V: TRBV7-9
DNA: TGTGCCAGCAGCTTAAACAGAGACTACGAGCAGTACTTC
CDR3: CASSLNRDYEQYF

D: .
J: TRBJ2-1
size: .
V: TRBV25-1
DNA: TGTGCCAGCAGTGAATCGGGGACTGGAAGAAACAATGAGCAGTTCTTC
CDR3: CASSESGTGRNNEQFF

D: .
J: TRBJ2-7
size: .
V: TRBV7-2
DNA: TGTGCCAGCAGCTTAGAGTACTGGCAAAGGTCCTACGAGCAGTACTTC
CDR3: CASSLEYWQRSYEQYF

D: .
J: TRBJ2-3
size: .
V: TRBV11-2
DNA: TGTGCCAGCAGCTTACGGGCGAGGCCGTTAAGCACAGATACGCAGTATTTT
CDR3: CASSLRARPLSTDTQYF

D: TRBD2
J: TRBJ2-7
size: .
V: TRBV5-1
DNA: TGCGCCAGCAGCTCCACCCCAAGCGTAACTAGCGGGAGAGTTTACGAGCAGTACTTC
CDR3: CASSSTPSVTSGRVYEQYF

D: .
J: TRBJ1-3
size: .
V: TRBV29-1
DNA: TGCAGCGTTCAGCAGGGAGTTTCTGGAAACACCATATATTTT
CDR3: CSVQQGVSGNTIYF

D: .
J: TRBJ1-3
size: .
V: TRBV6-1
DNA: TGTGCCAGCATCGACCTCTCTGGAAACACCATATATTTT
CDR3: CASIDLSGNTIYF

D: .
J: TRBJ2-7
size: .
V: TRBV28
DNA: TGTGCCAGCAGTTATAGGGGGGGCCTTGGTATTAGCTCCTACGAGCAGTACTTC
CDR3: CASSYRGGLGISSYEQYF

D: TRBD1
J: TRBJ1-2
size: .
V: TRBV4-1
DNA: TGCGCCAGCAGCCAGGGACAGGATTATGGCTACACCTTC
CDR3: CASSQGQDYGYTF

D: TRBD2
J: TRBJ2-1
size: .
V: TRBV18
DNA: TGTGCCAGCTCAGCCAAGCTAGCGGGAGGGAGCTCCTACAATGAGCAGTTCTTC
CDR3: CASSAKLAGGSSYNEQFF

D: TRBD2
J: TRBJ2-2
size: once
V: TRBV28
DNA: TGTGCCAGCAGCCCCACAGGTGTCGGGAGGGCCGGCGGGGAGCTGTTTTTT
CDR3: CASSPTGVGRAGGELFF

D: TRBD1
J: TRBJ1-2
size: .
V: TRBV6-6
DNA: TGTGCCAGCAGTGCTGGACAGGGCCTTCATGGCTACACCTTC
CDR3: CASSAGQGLHGYTF

D: .
J: TRBJ1-5
size: .
V: TRBV18
DNA: TGTGCCAGCTCACCACGCGGAGATCAGCCCCAGCATTTT
CDR3: CASSPRGDQPQHF

D: TRBD2
J: TRBJ2-7
size: .
V: TRBV6-6
DNA: TGTGCCAGCACCCCTCTCAGGGCGGGGGTGTTCTACGAGCAGTACTTC
CDR3: CASTPLRAGVFYEQYF

D: .
J: TRBJ2-4
size: .
V: TRBV4-1
DNA: TGCGCCAGCAGCCAAGTGGGACTAGCCAAAAACATTCAGTACTTC
CDR3: CASSQVGLAKNIQYF

D: .
J: TRBJ2-7
size: .
V: TRBV14
DNA: TGTGCCAGCAGCCAAGATGGGCCAGGAATAACCTACGAGCAGTACTTC
CDR3: CASSQDGPGITYEQYF

D: TRBD2
J: TRBJ2-7
size: few
V: TRBV5-1
DNA: TGCGCCAGCAGCTTACTAGCGGGAGAGTCCTACGAGCAGTACTTC
CDR3: CASSLLAGESYEQYF

D: .
J: TRBJ2-7
size: .
V: TRBV11-2
DNA: TGTGCCAGCAGCTTAGATCTTAGACTAGTCGGCTACGAGCAGTACTTC
CDR3: CASSLDLRLVGYEQYF

D: .
J: TRBJ2-7
size: .
V: TRBV19
DNA: TGTGCCAGTAGGGAAGGGGGTGGCCACGAGCAGTACTTC
CDR3: CASREGGGHEQYF

D: TRBD1
J: TRBJ1-5
size: .
V: TRBV28
DNA: TGTGCCAGCAGTACTTCCAGGCGATTGACAGGGAAGGATCAGCCCCAGCATTTT
CDR3: CASSTSRRLTGKDQPQHF

D: .
J: TRBJ2-5
size: .
V: TRBV29-1
DNA: TGCAGCGCTTACCGGGAGACTGGGGAGACCCAGTACTTC
CDR3: CSAYRETGETQYF

D: .
J: TRBJ2-7
size: .
V: TRBV28
DNA: TGTGCCAGCAGGGATACCTACGAGCAGTACTTC
CDR3: CASRDTYEQYF

D: TRBD2
J: TRBJ2-1
size: .
V: TRBV10-1
DNA: TGCGCCAGCAGCGAGACTAGCGGGAGCGGGTACAATGAGCAGTTCTTC
CDR3: CASSETSGSGYNEQFF

D: .
J: TRBJ1-5
size: .
V: TRBV27
DNA: TGTGCCAGCAGTATAACAGGGTCCCTGGGCAATCAGCCCCAGCATTTT
CDR3: CASSITGSLGNQPQHF

D: .
J: TRBJ1-1
size: .
V: TRBV7-9
DNA: TGTGCCAGCAGCATACAGGGTATGGGCACTGAAGCTTTCTTT
CDR3: CASSIQGMGTEAFF

D: .
J: TRBJ1-1
size: .
V: TRBV28
DNA: TGTGCCAGCAGTTCTCCGATTGAAGCTTTCTTT
CDR3: CASSSPIEAFF

D: .
J: TRBJ2-5
size: .
V: TRBV6-6
DNA: TGTGCCAGCAGCTCGTCCTTCAGACAAGAGACCCAGTACTTC
CDR3: CASSSSFRQETQYF

D: TRBD2
J: TRBJ2-1
size: .
V: TRBV30
DNA: TGTGCCTGGCCGACTAGCGGAACCTACAATGAGCAGTTCTTC
CDR3: CAWPTSGTYNEQFF